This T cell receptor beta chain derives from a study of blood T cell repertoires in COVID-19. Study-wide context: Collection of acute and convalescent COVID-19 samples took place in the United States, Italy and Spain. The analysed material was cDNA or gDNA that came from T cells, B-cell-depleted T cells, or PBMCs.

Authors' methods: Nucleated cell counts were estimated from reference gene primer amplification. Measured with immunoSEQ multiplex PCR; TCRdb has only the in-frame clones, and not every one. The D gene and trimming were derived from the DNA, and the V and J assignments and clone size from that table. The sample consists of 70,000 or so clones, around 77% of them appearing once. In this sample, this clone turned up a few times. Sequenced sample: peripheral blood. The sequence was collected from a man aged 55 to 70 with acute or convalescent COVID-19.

The DNA for the CDR3 is TGTGCCAGCAGTTACGACAGGTGGTCCAACACCATATATTTT. Its translation is CASSYDRWSNTIYF. This sequence joins TRBV6-2 or TRBV6-3 and TRBJ1-3, with D perhaps matching TRBD1 (6 bases). Trimming left V 2 bases short and J 7 bases short, with 12 bases between. CDR1 MNHEY and CDR2 SVGEGT come from the germline V gene. The CDR3 is 14 amino acids.